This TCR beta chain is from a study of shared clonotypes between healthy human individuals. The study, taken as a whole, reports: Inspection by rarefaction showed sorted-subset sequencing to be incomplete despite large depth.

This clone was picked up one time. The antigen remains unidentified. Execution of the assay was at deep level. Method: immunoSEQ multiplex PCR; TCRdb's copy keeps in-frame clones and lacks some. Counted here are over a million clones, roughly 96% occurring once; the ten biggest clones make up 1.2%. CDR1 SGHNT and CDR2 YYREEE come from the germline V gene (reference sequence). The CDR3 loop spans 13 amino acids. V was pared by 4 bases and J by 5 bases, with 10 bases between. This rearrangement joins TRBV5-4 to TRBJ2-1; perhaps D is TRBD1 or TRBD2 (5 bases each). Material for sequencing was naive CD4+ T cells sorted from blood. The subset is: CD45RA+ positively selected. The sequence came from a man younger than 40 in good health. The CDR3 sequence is CASSVGVNNEQFF. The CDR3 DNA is TGTGCCAGCAGCGTGGGGGTGAACAATGAGCAGTTCTTC.